The entry below describes one T cell receptor (beta chain). The target antigen is unknown. The V and J ends lost 0 bases and 1 base respectively, with 10 bases between them. Germline V CDR1 and CDR2: SGDLS, YYNGEE. The CDR3 loop spans 15 amino acids. This entry comes from a study of cytomegalovirus exposure and HLA in healthy donors. The overall study: A prior analysis found about 110 million unique TCR beta sequences from 170 million or so T cells. General observations from the study: Cytomegalovirus association was assigned to more than 150 TCR beta chains. What a later analysis reportedly showed was that an Asian-associated ancestry cluster had fewer N-insertions than the approximately 700-donor mean.

Primers included in the PCR were 60 Vbeta and 13 Jbeta primers. Repertoires were generated with immunoSEQ multiplex PCR, while TCRdb's copy carries only in-frame clones and drops some. The sample lists about 110,000 clones; around 73% were seen once. Input material: PBMCs. The clonotype comes from a man aged 40-55 years in good health and CMV-seronegative. This chain connects TRBV9 to TRBJ1-2, with a weak D call TRBD1 (5 bases). In DNA, the CDR3 is TGTGCCAGCAGCGTAGGAGGGGACTTTAACTATGGCTACACCTTC. This gives the protein CASSVGGDFNYGYTF.